This T cell receptor (beta chain) is drawn from a study of preoperative IRX-2 immunotherapy in early breast cancer. CDR3 length: 15 residues. The germline V gene has CDR1 SGDLS and CDR2 YYNGEE. With V trimmed by 3 bases and J by 4 bases, 8 bases remained unmatched. Treatment defined: preoperative locoregional IRX-2 cytokine immunotherapy. Method: immunoSEQ multiplex PCR; TCRdb's copy keeps in-frame clones and lacks some. The table has around 25,000 clones, about 90% seen once. The clonotype comes from a human donor with breast cancer. The sequences come from tumor tissue, collected after IRX-2 immunotherapy. This sequence joins TRBV9 and TRBJ1-2, with 8 positions matching TRBD1. CDR3 nucleotide sequence: TGTGCCAGCAGCGCAGGGACAGGCAACCTCTATGGCTACACCTTC. As protein: CASSAGTGNLYGYTF.